A single sample is the source of the 2 T cell receptor beta chains below, sequenced in a study of T-cell reconstitution after alpha-beta-depleted transplantation in children. Construction of the TCRbeta library involved unique molecular identifiers. TCRdb ran MiXCR on the PCR reads and lists one entry per CDR3 protein. Altogether about 640,000 distinct CDR3 sequences are present, 10% to 15% being singletons, with the ten largest covering 2.2%. Source: PBMCs, mostly from graft donor cells, taken 360 days after TCRalphabeta/CD19-depleted stem cell transplant. The receptors originated from a male patient between 10 and 17 years old who had a stem cell transplant for acute myeloid leukemia, so the T cells may come from the graft donor.

This clonotype was seen only a few times. V usage is TRBV20-1 and J usage is TRBJ1-3, with 7 bases lining up with TRBD1. V lost 7 bases and J lost 4; bases outside the gene matches: 10. Germline-derived CDR1 and CDR2 are DFQATT and SNEGSKA (reference sequence). The CDR3 runs 14 residues. DNA of the CDR3: TGCAGTGTCCTGCCGACAGGGCAAGGAAACACCATATATTTT. This sequence encodes CSVLPTGQGNTIYF.

This clonotype appeared a few times. This rearrangement joins TRBV7-3 to TRBJ2-3, with 13 bases fitting TRBD2. The J segment lost 0 bases and the V segment lost 5 bases, leaving 5 bases of the junction unmatched. This CDR3 has 17 residues. The germline V gene has CDR1 SGHTA and CDR2 FQGTGA. CDR3 DNA: TGTGCCAGCAGCCCCTGGACTAGCGGGAGTAGCACAGATACGCAGTATTTT. This gives the protein CASSPWTSGSSTDTQYF.